Presented here are 10 T cell receptor beta chains from one specimen sequenced in a study of T cells in AML relapse after transplant. A modified RACE PCR on RNA, not multiplex PCR, amplified the TCR chains. MiXCR, applied by TCRdb to the PCR reads, yields one record per CDR3 protein. The sample shows 3,000 to 4,500 distinct CDR3 sequences, about 10% of them seen only once. The source was bone marrow, either the whole sample or a sorted T cell fraction (not recorded which), collected in complete remission. The receptors come from a human donor who had a stem cell transplant for acute myeloid leukemia. Some of the T cells may derive from the graft donor.

This clonotype is medium-sized (0.01 to 0.1%) by share. The chain employs TRBV11-2 and TRBJ2-5; TRBD1 aligns across 8 bases. Germline CDR1 is SGHAT and CDR2 is FQNNGV. V was pared by 5 bases and J by 1 base, with 15 bases of the junction left unmatched. There are 18 residues in the CDR3. CDR3 in amino acids: CASSEGTGNNALQETQYF. CDR3 in DNA: TGTGCCAGCAGCGAAGGGACAGGCAATAACGCACTCCAAGAGACCCAGTACTTC.

This clonotype is termed medium-sized. The gene calls are TRBV4-2 and TRBJ2-5; 8 bases are a match to TRBD2. The CDR3 totals 18 residues. V dropped 5 bases and J dropped 9; count of bases not matched to a gene: 23. The V gene's germline CDR1 is LGHNA and CDR2 YNFKEQ. In nucleotides, the CDR3 is TGTGCCAGCAGCACCGGGGGGGCCCTCCTTTCCGGCACTCGGGCCCAGTACTTC. Translation gives CASSTGGALLSGTRAQYF.

By its share, this clonotype is medium-sized. V usage is TRBV9 and J usage is TRBJ1-1, with D uncertain. The CDR3 extends over 16 amino acids. Trimming shortened V by 0 bases and J by 8 bases, and 20 bases separated the two germline ends. The germline V gene has CDR1 SGDLS and CDR2 YYNGEE. CDR3 in DNA: TGTGCCAGCAGCGTAGATGGTGCTTTTTCCGAAGTCGAAGCTTTCTTT. Amino acids: CASSVDGAFSEVEAFF. Based on the CDR3 plus reference TRBV9 and TRBJ1-1, the full variable domain is DSGVTQTPKHLITATGQRVTLRCSPRSGDLSVYWYQQSLDQGLQFLIQYYNGEERAKGNILERFSAQQFPDLHSELNLSSLELGDSALYFCASSVDGAFSEVEAFFGQGTRLTVV.

This clonotype is labeled large. The chain joins TRBV13 to TRBJ2-7; no clear D gene. The germline V and J ends were trimmed by 10 bases and 2 bases, with 12 bases remaining between them. This CDR3 is 12 amino acids long. Germline assignment: CDR1 PRHDT and CDR2 FYEKMQ (reference sequence). CDR3 sequence reads: CATRTGPYEQYF. CDR3 bases: TGTGCCACCCGCACCGGTCCCTACGAGCAGTACTTC.

By sample share, this clonotype is medium-sized. V and J are TRBV7-6 and TRBJ2-3, with 8 nucleotides matching TRBD2. CDR3 length: 17 amino acids. V shed 2 bases and J 4 bases; nucleotides not matched to a gene: 11. Germline V lookup: CDR1 SGHVS, CDR2 FNYEAQ. The CDR3: CASSLKIAGILADTQYF. CDR3 nucleotides: TGTGCCAGCAGCTTAAAGATAGCGGGGATCCTGGCAGATACGCAGTATTTT. Based on the CDR3 plus reference TRBV7-6 and TRBJ2-3, the full variable domain is GAGVSQSPRYKVTKRGQDVALRCDPISGHVSLYWYRQALGQGPEFLTYFNYEAQQDKSGLPNDRFSAERPEGSISTLTIQRTEQRDSAMYRCASSLKIAGILADTQYFGPGTRLTVL.

In its sample, this clonotype is large. The V gene is TRBV4-3, the J gene TRBJ2-7; D may correspond to TRBD1 or TRBD2 (5 bases each). The germline gives CDR1 LGHNA, CDR2 YSLEER. Trimming shortened V by 1 base and J by 3 bases, and 7 bases separated the two germline ends. This CDR3 region has 13 residues. The CDR3 region has the DNA TGCGCCAGCAGCCAAGGGGGGAACTACGAGCAGTACTTC. This sequence encodes CASSQGGNYEQYF.

This clonotype was observed at least ten times. The gene calls are TRBV11-2 and TRBJ1-1; TRBD1 is a possible D gene (6 bases). Trimming took off 5 bases at V and 5 bases at J, with 15 bases between the two ends. Per germline, CDR1 SGHAT and CDR2 FQNNGV. The CDR3 runs to 14 residues. The CDR3 region is CASSQLRTVTEAFF. The DNA for the CDR3 is TGTGCCAGCAGCCAACTCAGGACAGTTACTGAAGCTTTCTTT.

This clonotype was seen only a few times. This chain connects TRBV18 to TRBJ1-4; TRBD1 matches at 7 bases. After removal of 3 bases from V and 0 bases from J, the junction contained 7 bases not matched to a gene. This CDR3 is built from 17 residues. Germline CDR1 and CDR2: KGHSH and LQKENI. The CDR3 spells CASSPSTGFATNEKLFF. CDR3 nucleotides: TGTGCCAGCTCACCGTCGACAGGGTTTGCAACTAATGAAAAACTGTTTTTT.

This chain links TRBV5-1 with TRBJ2-3, with D tentatively TRBD1 (6 bases). Trimming stripped 4 bases from V and 10 bases from J, with 25 bases between. The CDR3 runs 16 residues. In germline, CDR1 is SGHRS, CDR2 YFSETQ. Here the CDR3 reads CASSQADSGDSHPQYF. DNA of the CDR3: TGCGCCAGCAGCCAGGCGGACTCAGGGGATAGCCACCCGCAGTATTTT.

This clonotype is classed as medium-sized. This sequence joins TRBV6-2 or TRBV6-3 and TRBJ2-3, with 9 positions matching TRBD2. There are 12 residues in the CDR3. The germline V gene encodes CDR1 MNHEY and CDR2 SVGEGT. The V and J ends lost 8 bases and 9 bases, in that order; junction bases with no gene match: 6. The DNA for the CDR3 is TGTGCCAGCGAGACTAGCGGCGAAACGCAGTATTTT. This translates into CASETSGETQYF.